This TCR beta chain appears in the sequencing data of a study of CD8+ T cells in alopecia areata. Extracted from the samples, RNA was reverse transcribed into cDNA to serve as the sequencing template. The data were produced by immunoSEQ multiplex PCR, yet TCRdb's version contains in-frame clones alone and is incomplete. The sample includes 210,000 or so clones, 66% of them seen just once. Noted treatment: oral pan-JAK inhibitor, 5-10 mg twice daily. Per germline, CDR1 SEHNR and CDR2 FQNEAQ (reference sequence). V shed 2 bases and J shed 2 bases, with 19 bases lying between them. The CDR3 runs 17 residues. Notes on this clone: As yet, its antigen is unknown.

General study results and limits: Within the top 100, expanded CD8+ clones significantly decreased with tofacitinib, as did scalp clonality. TCR sharing was clearer in mice than between patients, perhaps partly owing to patient HLA diversity. Just one nonresponder means the tie between baseline CD8+ expansion and response stays uncertain. Lesional scalp, especially alopecia totalis/universalis, showed higher clonality than normal scalp.

The source of this sequence is a human donor with alopecia areata. The sequences come from CD4+ T cells sorted from blood, collected at roughly week 45, from a patient treated with tofacitinib. The chain couples TRBV7-9 to TRBJ2-7; the D gene is possibly TRBD2 (6 bases). This CDR3 reads CASSLPMSASAPYEQYF. CDR3 coding DNA: TGTGCCAGCAGCTTACCTATGTCGGCTAGCGCACCCTACGAGCAGTACTTC.